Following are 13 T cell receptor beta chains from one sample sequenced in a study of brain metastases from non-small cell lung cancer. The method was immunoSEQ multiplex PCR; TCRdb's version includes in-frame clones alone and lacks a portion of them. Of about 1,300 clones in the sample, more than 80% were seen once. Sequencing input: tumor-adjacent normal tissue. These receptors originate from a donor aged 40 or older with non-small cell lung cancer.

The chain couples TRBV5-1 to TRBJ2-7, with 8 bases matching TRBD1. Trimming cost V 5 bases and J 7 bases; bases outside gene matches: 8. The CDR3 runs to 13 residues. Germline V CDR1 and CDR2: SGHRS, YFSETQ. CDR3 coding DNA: TGCGCCAGCAGAACGGACAGGGACGGGGAGCAGTACGTC. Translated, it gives CASRTDRDGEQYV.

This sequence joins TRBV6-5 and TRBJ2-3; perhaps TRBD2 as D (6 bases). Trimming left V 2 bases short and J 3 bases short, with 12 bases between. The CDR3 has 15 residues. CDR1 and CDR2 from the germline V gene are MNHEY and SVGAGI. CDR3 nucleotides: TGTGCCAGCAGTTACACGACTAGTGTAACAGATACGCAGTATTTT. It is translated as CASSYTTSVTDTQYF.

In nucleotides, the CDR3 is TGTGCCAGCAGCAGACAGGAGAACACTGAAGCTTTCTTT. Protein: CASSRQENTEAFF. The chain is built from TRBV7-2 and TRBJ1-1; D may be TRBD1 (6 bases). The CDR3 is 13 residues long. Per the germline V gene, CDR1 is SGHTA and CDR2 is FQGNSA. The V end lost 5 bases, the J end lost 1 base, and 8 bases lay between the germline ends.

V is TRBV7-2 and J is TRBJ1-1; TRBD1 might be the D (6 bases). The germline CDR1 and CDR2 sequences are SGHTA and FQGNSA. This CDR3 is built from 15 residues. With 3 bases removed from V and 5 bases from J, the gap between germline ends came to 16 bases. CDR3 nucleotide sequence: TGTGCCAGCAGCTTTACACCACAGGGTAGGACTGAAGCTTTCTTT. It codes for CASSFTPQGRTEAFF.

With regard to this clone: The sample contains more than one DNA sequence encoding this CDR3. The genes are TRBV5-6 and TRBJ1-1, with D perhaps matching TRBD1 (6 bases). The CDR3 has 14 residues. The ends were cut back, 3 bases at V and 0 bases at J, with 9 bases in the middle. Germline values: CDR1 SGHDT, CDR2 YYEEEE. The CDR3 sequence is CASSSGTLNTEAFF. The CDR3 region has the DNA TGTGCCAGCAGCTCCGGGACACTGAACACTGAAGCTTTCTTT.

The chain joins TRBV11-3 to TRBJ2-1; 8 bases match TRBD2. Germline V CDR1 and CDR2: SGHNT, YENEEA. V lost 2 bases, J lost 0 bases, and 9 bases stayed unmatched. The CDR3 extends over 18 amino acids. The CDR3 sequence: CASSLQSGGHGSYNEQFF. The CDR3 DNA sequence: TGTGCCAGCAGCTTACAGAGCGGGGGCCACGGCTCCTACAATGAGCAGTTCTTC.

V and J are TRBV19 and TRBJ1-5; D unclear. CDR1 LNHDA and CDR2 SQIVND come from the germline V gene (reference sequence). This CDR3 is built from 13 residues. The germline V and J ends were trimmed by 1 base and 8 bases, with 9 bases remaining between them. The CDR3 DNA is TGTGCCAGTAGTATAGCTAGAGATAAGCCCCAGCATTTT. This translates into CASSIARDKPQHF.

CDR3 coding DNA: TGTGTCATCGGGACAGACTATGGCTACACCTTC. Translating it yields CVIGTDYGYTF. The chain links TRBV6-5 to TRBJ1-2, with 7 bases identical to TRBD1. From germline, CDR1 is MNHEY and CDR2 SVGAGI. This CDR3 comprises 11 residues.

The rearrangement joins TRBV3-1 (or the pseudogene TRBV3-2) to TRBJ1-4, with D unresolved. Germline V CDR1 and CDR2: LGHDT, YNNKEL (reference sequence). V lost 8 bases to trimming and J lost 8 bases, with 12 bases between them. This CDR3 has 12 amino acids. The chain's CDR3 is CASREVEEKLFF. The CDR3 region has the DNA TGTGCCAGCCGAGAGGTGGAGGAAAAACTGTTTTTT.

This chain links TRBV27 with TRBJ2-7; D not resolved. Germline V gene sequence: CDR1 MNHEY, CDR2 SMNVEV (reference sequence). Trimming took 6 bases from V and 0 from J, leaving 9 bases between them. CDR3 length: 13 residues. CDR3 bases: TGTGCCAGCAGGCTTAGGAGCTCCTACGAGCAGTACGTC. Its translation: CASRLRSSYEQYV.

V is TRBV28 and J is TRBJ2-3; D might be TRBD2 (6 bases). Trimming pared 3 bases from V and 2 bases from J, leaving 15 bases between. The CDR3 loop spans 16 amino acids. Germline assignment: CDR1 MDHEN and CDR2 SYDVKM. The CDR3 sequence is CASSFRDGSNTDTQYF. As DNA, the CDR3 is TGTGCCAGCAGTTTCCGGGACGGGAGTAACACAGATACGCAGTATTTT.

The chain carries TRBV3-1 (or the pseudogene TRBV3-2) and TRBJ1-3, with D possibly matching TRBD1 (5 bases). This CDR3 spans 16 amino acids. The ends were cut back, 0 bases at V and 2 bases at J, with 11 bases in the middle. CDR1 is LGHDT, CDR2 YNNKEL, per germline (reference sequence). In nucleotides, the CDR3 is TGTGCCAGCAGCCAAGATTGGGGGAGCCCTGGAAACACCATATATTTT. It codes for CASSQDWGSPGNTIYF.

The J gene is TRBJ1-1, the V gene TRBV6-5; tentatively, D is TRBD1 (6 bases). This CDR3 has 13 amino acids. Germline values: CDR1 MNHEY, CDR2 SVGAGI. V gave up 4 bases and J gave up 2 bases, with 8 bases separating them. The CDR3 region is CASSWDTNTEAFF. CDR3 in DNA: TGTGCCAGCAGTTGGGACACCAACACTGAAGCTTTCTTT.